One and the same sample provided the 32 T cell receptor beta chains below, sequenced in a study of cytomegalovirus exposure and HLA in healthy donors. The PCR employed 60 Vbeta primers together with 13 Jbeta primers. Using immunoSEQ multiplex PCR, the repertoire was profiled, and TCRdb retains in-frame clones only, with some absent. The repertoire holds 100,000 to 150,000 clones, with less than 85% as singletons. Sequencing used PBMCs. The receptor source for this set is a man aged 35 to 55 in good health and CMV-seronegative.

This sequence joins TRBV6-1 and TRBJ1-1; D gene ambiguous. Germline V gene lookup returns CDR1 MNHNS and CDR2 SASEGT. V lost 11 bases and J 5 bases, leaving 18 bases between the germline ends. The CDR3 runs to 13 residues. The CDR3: CAHTSGSWTEAFF. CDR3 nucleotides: TGTGCCCATACCTCAGGATCATGGACTGAAGCTTTCTTT.

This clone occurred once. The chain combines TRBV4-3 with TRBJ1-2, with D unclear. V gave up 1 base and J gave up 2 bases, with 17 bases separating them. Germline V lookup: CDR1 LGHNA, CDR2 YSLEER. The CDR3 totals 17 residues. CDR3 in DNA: TGCGCCAGCAGCCAAGCTGTATTGGGAGGGCTCAACTATGGCTACACCTTC. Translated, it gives CASSQAVLGGLNYGYTF.

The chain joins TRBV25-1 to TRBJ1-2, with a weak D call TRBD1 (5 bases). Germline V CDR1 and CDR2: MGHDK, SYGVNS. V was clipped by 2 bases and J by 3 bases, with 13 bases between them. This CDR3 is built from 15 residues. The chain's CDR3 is CASSEKGVIDYGYTF. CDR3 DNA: TGTGCCAGCAGTGAAAAAGGGGTAATAGACTATGGCTACACCTTC.

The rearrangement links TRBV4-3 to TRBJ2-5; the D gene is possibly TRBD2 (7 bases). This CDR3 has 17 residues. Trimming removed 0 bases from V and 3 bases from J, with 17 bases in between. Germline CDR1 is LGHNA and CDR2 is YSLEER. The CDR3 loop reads CASSQDFRGGREETQYF. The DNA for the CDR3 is TGCGCCAGCAGCCAAGATTTTAGGGGGGGCCGCGAAGAGACCCAGTACTTC.

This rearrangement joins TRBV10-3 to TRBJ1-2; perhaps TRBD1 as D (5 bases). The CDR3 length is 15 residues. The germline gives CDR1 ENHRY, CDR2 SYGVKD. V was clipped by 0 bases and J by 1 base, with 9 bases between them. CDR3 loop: CAISESTQGNYGYTF. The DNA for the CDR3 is TGTGCCATCAGTGAGTCAACCCAGGGTAACTATGGCTACACCTTC.

The CDR3 sequence: CASSFAMGASYNSPLHF. The CDR3 DNA reads TGTGCCAGCAGCTTTGCCATGGGAGCCTCCTATAATTCACCCCTCCACTTT. The chain recombines TRBV7-8 with TRBJ1-6; D not resolved. The CDR3 has 17 residues. Trimming took off 3 bases at V and 0 bases at J, with 12 bases between the two ends. CDR1 is SGHVS, CDR2 FQNEAQ, per germline.

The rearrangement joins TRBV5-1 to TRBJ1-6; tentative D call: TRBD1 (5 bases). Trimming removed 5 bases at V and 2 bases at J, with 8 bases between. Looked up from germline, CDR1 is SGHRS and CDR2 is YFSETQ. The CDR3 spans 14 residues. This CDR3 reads CASRLGAYNSPLHF. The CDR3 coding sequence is TGCGCCAGCAGGCTAGGGGCCTATAATTCACCCCTCCACTTT.

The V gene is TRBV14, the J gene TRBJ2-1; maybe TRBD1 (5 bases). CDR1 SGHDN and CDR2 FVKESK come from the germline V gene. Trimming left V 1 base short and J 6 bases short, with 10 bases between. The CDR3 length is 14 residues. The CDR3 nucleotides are TGTGCCAGCAGCCAAGTAACCAGGGTCAATGAGCAGTTCTTC. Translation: CASSQVTRVNEQFF.

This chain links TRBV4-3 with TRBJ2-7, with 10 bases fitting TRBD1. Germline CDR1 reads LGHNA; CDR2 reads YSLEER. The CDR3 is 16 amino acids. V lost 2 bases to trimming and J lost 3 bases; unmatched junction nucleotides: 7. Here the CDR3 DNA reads TGCGCCAGCAGCCAAAAAATGACAGGGGGCGTCTACGAGCAGTACTTC. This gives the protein CASSQKMTGGVYEQYF.

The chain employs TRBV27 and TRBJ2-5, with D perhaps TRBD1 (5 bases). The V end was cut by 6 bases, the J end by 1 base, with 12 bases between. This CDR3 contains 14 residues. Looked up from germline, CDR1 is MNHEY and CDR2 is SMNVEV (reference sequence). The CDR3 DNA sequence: TGTGCCAGCAGCAAGGCGGACACCCAAGAGACCCAGTACTTC. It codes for CASSKADTQETQYF.

CDR3 amino acids: CASSWVAGWYNEQFF. CDR3 bases: TGTGCCAGCAGCTGGGTAGCGGGATGGTACAATGAGCAGTTCTTC. The chain uses TRBV5-4 and TRBJ2-1, with TRBD2 identical over 8 bases. CDR1 and CDR2 from the germline V gene are SGHNT and YYREEE (reference sequence). V lost 3 bases, J lost 4 bases, and 6 bases stayed unmatched. This CDR3 spans 15 amino acids.

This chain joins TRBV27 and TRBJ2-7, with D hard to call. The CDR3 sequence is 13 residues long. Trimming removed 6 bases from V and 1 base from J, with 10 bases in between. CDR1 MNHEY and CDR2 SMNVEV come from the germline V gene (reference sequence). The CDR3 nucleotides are TGTGCCAGCAGCCCAGTCGGGTCCTACGAGCAGTACTTC. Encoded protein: CASSPVGSYEQYF.

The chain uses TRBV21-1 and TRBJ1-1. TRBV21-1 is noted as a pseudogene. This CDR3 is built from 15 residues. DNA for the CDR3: TGTGCCAGCAGCAGACTAGGACCCAACCCCACGGAAGCTTTCTTT. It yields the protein CASSRLGPNPTEAFF.

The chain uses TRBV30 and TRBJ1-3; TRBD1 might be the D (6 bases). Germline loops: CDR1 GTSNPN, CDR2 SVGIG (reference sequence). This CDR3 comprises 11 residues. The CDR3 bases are TGTACTGGGACATTGGGAAACACCATATATTTT. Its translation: CTGTLGNTIYF.

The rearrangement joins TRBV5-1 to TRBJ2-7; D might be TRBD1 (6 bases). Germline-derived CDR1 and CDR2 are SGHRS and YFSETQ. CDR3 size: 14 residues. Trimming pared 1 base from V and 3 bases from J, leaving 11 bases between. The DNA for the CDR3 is TGCGCCAGCAGCTTGTTCGGGGACAACTACGAGCAGTACTTC. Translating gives CASSLFGDNYEQYF.

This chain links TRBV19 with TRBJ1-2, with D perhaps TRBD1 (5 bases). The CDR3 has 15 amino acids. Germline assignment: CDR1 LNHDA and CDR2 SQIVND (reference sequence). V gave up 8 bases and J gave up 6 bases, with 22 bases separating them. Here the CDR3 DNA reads TGTGCCAGTTTGCCCGACAGCCGTCGGGTCGATGGCTACACCTTC. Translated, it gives CASLPDSRRVDGYTF.

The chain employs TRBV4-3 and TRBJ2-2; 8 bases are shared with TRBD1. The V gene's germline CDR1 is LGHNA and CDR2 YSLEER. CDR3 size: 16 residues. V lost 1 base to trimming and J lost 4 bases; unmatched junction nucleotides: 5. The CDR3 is CASSQARGHGTGELFF. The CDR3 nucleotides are TGCGCCAGCAGCCAAGCCAGGGGGCATGGCACCGGGGAGCTGTTTTTT.

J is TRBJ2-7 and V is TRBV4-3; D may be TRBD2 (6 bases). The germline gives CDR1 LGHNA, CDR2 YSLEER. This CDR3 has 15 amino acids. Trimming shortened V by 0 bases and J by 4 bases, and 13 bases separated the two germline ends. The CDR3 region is CASSQDPSGVYEQYF. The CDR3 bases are TGCGCCAGCAGCCAAGACCCGTCGGGGGTTTACGAGCAGTACTTC.

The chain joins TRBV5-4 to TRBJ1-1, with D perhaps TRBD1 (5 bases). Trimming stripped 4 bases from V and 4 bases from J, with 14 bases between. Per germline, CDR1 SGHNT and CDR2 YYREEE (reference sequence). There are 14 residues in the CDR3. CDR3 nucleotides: TGTGCCAGCAGCACTGCAGGGTTTGGCACTGAAGCTTTCTTT. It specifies CASSTAGFGTEAFF.

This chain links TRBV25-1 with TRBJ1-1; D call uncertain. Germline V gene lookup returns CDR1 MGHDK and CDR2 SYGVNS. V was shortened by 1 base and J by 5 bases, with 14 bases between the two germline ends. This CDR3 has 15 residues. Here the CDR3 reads CASSELRASGTEAFF. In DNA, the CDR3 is TGTGCCAGCAGTGAATTAAGGGCTAGCGGGACTGAAGCTTTCTTT.

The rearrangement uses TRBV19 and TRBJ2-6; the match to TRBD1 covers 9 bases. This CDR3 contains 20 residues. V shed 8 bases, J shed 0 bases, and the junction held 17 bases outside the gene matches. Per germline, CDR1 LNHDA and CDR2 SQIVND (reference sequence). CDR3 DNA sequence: TGTGCCAGTGCCGCTCTACTGGACAGGGGCCGTATCTCTGGGGCCAACGTCCTGACTTTC. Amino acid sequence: CASAALLDRGRISGANVLTF.

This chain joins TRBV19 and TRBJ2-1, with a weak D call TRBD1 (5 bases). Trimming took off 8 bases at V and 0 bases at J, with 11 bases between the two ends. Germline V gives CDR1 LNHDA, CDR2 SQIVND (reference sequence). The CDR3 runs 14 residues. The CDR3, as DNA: TGTGCCAGTGAAGGGGTCGGCTCCTACAATGAGCAGTTCTTC. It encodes CASEGVGSYNEQFF.

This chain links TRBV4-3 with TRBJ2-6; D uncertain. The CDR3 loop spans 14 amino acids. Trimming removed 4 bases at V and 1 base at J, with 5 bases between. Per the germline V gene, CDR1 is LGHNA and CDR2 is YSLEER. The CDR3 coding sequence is TGCGCCAGCAGCCTCCTATCTGGGGCCAACGTCCTGACTTTC. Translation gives CASSLLSGANVLTF.

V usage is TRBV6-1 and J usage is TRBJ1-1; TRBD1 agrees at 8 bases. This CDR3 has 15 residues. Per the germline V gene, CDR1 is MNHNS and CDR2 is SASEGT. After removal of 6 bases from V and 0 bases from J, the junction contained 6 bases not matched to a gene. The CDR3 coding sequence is TGTGCCAGCAGGCTAAGACAGGGGATGAACACTGAAGCTTTCTTT. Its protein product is CASRLRQGMNTEAFF.

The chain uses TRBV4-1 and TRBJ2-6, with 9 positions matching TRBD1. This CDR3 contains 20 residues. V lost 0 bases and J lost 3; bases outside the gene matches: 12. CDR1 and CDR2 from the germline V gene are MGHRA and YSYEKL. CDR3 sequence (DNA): TGCGCCAGCAGCCAAGATTCGGCAGGACAGGGGTTTAGTGGGGCCAACGTCCTGACTTTC. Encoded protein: CASSQDSAGQGFSGANVLTF.

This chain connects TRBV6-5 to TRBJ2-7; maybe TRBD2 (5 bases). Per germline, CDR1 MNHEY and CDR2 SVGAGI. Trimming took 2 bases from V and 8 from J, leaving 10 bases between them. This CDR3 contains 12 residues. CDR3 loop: CASSYQTGKQYF. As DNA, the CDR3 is TGTGCCAGCAGTTACCAGACGGGGAAGCAGTACTTC.

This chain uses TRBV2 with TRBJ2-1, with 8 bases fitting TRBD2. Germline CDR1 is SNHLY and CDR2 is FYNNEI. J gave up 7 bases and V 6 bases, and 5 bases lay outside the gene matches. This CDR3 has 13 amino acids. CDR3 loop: CASRASGLNEQFF. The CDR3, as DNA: TGTGCCAGCAGAGCTAGCGGGCTAAATGAGCAGTTCTTC.

The chain's CDR3 is CASSFQQIPDEQFF. In DNA form, the CDR3 reads TGTGCCAGCAGCTTTCAACAAATTCCCGATGAGCAGTTCTTC. V is TRBV7-9 and J is TRBJ2-1; D is undetermined. CDR1 and CDR2 from the germline V gene are SEHNR and FQNEAQ (reference sequence). V lost 3 bases and J lost 8, with 14 bases in between. CDR3 size: 14 residues.

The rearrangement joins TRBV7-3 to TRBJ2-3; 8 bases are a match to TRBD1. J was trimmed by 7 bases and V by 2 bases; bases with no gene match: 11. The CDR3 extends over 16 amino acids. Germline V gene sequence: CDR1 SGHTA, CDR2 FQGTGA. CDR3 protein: CASSLSGTGPQNTQYF. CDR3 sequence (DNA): TGTGCCAGCAGCTTATCCGGGACAGGTCCACAAAATACGCAGTATTTT.

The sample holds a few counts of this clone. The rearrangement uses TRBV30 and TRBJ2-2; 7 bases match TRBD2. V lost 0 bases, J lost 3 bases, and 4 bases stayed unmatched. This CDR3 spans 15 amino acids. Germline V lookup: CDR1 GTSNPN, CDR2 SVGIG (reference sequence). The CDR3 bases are TGTGCCTGGAGTGTACTGGGGGGGGACACCGGGGAGCTGTTTTTT. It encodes CAWSVLGGDTGELFF.

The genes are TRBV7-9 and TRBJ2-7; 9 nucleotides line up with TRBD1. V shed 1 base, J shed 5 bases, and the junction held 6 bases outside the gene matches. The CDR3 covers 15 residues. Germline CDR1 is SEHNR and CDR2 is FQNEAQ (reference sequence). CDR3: CASSLVPGQGDEQYF. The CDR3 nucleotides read TGTGCCAGCAGCTTAGTGCCGGGACAGGGTGACGAGCAGTACTTC.

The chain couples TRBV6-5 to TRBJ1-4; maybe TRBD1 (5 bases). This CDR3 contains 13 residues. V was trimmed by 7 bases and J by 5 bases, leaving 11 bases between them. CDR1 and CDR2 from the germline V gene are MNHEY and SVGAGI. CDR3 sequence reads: CASTWAGNEKLFF. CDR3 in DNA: TGTGCCAGCACTTGGGCAGGGAATGAAAAACTGTTTTTT.